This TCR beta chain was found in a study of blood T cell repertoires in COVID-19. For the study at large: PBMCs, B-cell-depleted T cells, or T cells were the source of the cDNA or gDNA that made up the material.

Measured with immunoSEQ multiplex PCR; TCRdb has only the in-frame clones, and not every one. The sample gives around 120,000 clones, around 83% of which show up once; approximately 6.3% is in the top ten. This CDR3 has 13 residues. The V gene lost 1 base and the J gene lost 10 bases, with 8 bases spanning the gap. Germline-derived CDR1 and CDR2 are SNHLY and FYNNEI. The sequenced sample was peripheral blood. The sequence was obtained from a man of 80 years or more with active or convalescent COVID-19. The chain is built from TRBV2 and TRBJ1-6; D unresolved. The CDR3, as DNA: TGTGCCAGCAGTGAAGTCGGAGGGTCACCCCTCCACTTT. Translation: CASSEVGGSPLHF.